This T cell receptor beta chain is drawn from a study of shared clonotypes between healthy human individuals. With V trimmed by 0 bases and J by 3 bases, 10 bases remained unmatched. In germline, CDR1 is MGHRA, CDR2 YSYEKL. The CDR3 has 17 residues. Original methodology: ImmunoSEQ junction-only sequences lacked quality scores, so their filtering differed. The protocol was immunoSEQ multiplex PCR, while the TCRdb copy is restricted to in-frame clones and leaves out a portion. That table gives V, J and clone size, and the DNA gave D and trimming. The profile shows around 1,900,000 clones, over 85% of them singletons. The naive CD8 population came from CD45RO-negative cells selected for CCR7, without terminally differentiated effector memory CD45RA+ cells.

Sequencing was carried out using naive CD8+ T cells from PBMCs. The chain uses TRBV4-1 and TRBJ2-7, with 8 bases aligning to TRBD1. The source is a man between 18 and 35 years old in good health. Some clones in this sample may be carry-over from other donors' samples. CDR3 region: CASSQDAGQESRYEQYF. The CDR3 DNA reads as TGCGCCAGCAGCCAAGATGCGGGACAGGAATCGCGCTACGAGCAGTACTTC.